The 27 T cell receptor beta chains below were found in one sample sequenced in a study of sequential checkpoint blockade in melanoma. Indicated treatment: randomized to nivolumab then ipilimumab (arm A) or the reverse (arm B). The data were produced by immunoSEQ multiplex PCR, yet TCRdb's version contains in-frame clones alone and is incomplete. The sample lists 20,000 or so clones, 55% to 75% occurring once. The sequencing here drew on CD8+ T cells sorted from blood (inferred from file names), taken from a patient given nivolumab and ipilimumab in sequence. These receptors all come from a human donor with melanoma.

The rearrangement uses TRBV19 and TRBJ2-1, with a weak D call TRBD2 (5 bases). The germline gives CDR1 LNHDA, CDR2 SQIVND (reference sequence). With 5 bases removed from V and 4 bases from J, the gap between germline ends came to 12 bases. The CDR3 covers 14 residues. Written as DNA, the CDR3 is TGTGCCAGTAGTGTACTCGAGGGTTACAATGAGCAGTTCTTC. Translating gives CASSVLEGYNEQFF.

This chain uses TRBV5-1 with TRBJ2-7, with 8 bases lining up with TRBD2. V shed 4 bases and J 4 bases; nucleotides not matched to a gene: 7. Germline lookup yields CDR1 SGHRS and CDR2 YFSETQ. CDR3 length: 14 residues. The CDR3 nucleotides read TGCGCCAGCAGCCCCTCTAGCGGGCGTTACGAGCAGTACTTC. This codes for CASSPSSGRYEQYF.

By frequency in the sample, this clone is medium-sized. The chain uses TRBV27 and TRBJ1-2; 11 bases agree with TRBD1. Germline values: CDR1 MNHEY, CDR2 SMNVEV (reference sequence). J gave up 8 bases and V 6 bases, and 8 bases lay outside the gene matches. The CDR3 is 14 residues long. Written as DNA, the CDR3 is TGTGCCAGCAGCCTCGGACAGGGGGCGTACGGCTACACCTTC. It specifies CASSLGQGAYGYTF.

By proportion, this clone is medium-sized. The V and J genes are TRBV2 and TRBJ2-7; unclear D gene. V was pared by 1 base and J by 3 bases, with 7 bases between. Germline V gives CDR1 SNHLY, CDR2 FYNNEI. The CDR3 is 13 residues long. CDR3 in DNA: TGTGCCAGCAGTGAAGGTGCGGTCTACGAGCAGTACTTC. It is translated as CASSEGAVYEQYF.

The V call is TRBV30, the J call TRBJ2-6; D is possibly TRBD1 (6 bases). CDR3 length: 17 residues. V shed 2 bases and J shed 0 bases, with 14 bases lying between them. In germline, CDR1 is GTSNPN, CDR2 SVGIG (reference sequence). The CDR3: CAWSNKDSYSGANVLTF. The DNA of the CDR3 is TGTGCCTGGAGTAACAAGGACAGCTACTCTGGGGCCAACGTCCTGACTTTC.

The chain carries TRBV19 and TRBJ1-4; 7 nucleotides agree with TRBD1. The germline V gene has CDR1 LNHDA and CDR2 SQIVND (reference sequence). The CDR3 loop spans 15 amino acids. The J segment lost 7 bases and the V segment lost 6 bases, leaving 11 bases of the junction unmatched. The CDR3 DNA sequence: TGTGCCAGTAGCCCCCCCGACAGGGTGGGTGAAAAACTGTTTTTT. It yields the protein CASSPPDRVGEKLFF.

This clone showed up just a few times. The chain uses TRBV9 and TRBJ2-7, with 7 bases matching TRBD2. Germline V gives CDR1 SGDLS, CDR2 YYNGEE. The length of the CDR3 is 14 residues. With 5 bases clipped from V and 3 bases from J, the junction kept 8 bases outside the gene matches. CDR3 region: CASSLGGGSYEQYF. CDR3 in DNA: TGTGCCAGCAGTTTAGGCGGGGGAAGCTACGAGCAGTACTTC. Complete variable domain (other parts from reference TRBV9 and TRBJ2-7): DSGVTQTPKHLITATGQRVTLRCSPRSGDLSVYWYQQSLDQGLQFLIQYYNGEERAKGNILERFSAQQFPDLHSELNLSSLELGDSALYFCASSLGGGSYEQYFGPGTRLTVT.

This chain links TRBV2 with TRBJ1-1, with D maybe TRBD1 (5 bases). Germline loops: CDR1 SNHLY, CDR2 FYNNEI. This CDR3 comprises 15 residues. Trimming stripped 0 bases from V and 4 bases from J, with 12 bases between. The CDR3 sequence: CASSEAYRIGTEAFF. CDR3 sequence (DNA): TGTGCCAGCAGTGAAGCCTACAGGATAGGCACTGAAGCTTTCTTT.

The table lists this clone with a count of one. For the CDR3, the DNA is TGCGCCAGCAGCCGAGAGAGCGGGAGGTCGTACGAGCAGTACTTC. Translation: CASSRESGRSYEQYF. The chain links TRBV5-1 to TRBJ2-7; 9 positions agree with TRBD2. The CDR3 totals 15 residues. V trimming: 4 bases; J trimming: 4 bases; junction bases outside the gene matches: 9. The germline V gene encodes CDR1 SGHRS and CDR2 YFSETQ.

In this sample, this clone turned up once. Other DNA sequences within the sample encode an identical CDR3. V gene TRBV5-6 combines with J gene TRBJ2-7, with a possible D match to TRBD1 (6 bases). The CDR3 contains 16 residues. The germline V and J ends were trimmed by 0 bases and 4 bases, with 17 bases remaining between them. CDR1 is SGHDT and CDR2 is YYEEEE in the germline V gene. This CDR3 reads CASSLEGVRRSYEQYF. CDR3 bases: TGTGCCAGCAGCTTGGAGGGGGTCCGGCGGTCTTACGAGCAGTACTTC.

This rearrangement joins TRBV9 to TRBJ2-7; 8 nucleotides align to TRBD1. Germline CDR1 reads SGDLS; CDR2 reads YYNGEE. The trim removed 5 bases at V and 3 bases at J, leaving 7 bases unmatched. The CDR3 runs to 14 residues. The CDR3 region has the DNA TGTGCCAGCAGTCCGGACAGGGCAGACTACGAGCAGTACTTC. It codes for CASSPDRADYEQYF. Filled out from reference TRBV9 and TRBJ2-7, the complete variable domain reads DSGVTQTPKHLITATGQRVTLRCSPRSGDLSVYWYQQSLDQGLQFLIQYYNGEERAKGNILERFSAQQFPDLHSELNLSSLELGDSALYFCASSPDRADYEQYFGPGTRLTVT.

The chain recombines TRBV7-8 with TRBJ2-7; 7 bases are a match to TRBD2. The CDR3 is 15 amino acids. After removal of 5 bases from V and 3 bases from J, the junction contained 10 bases not matched to a gene. Germline V gene data show CDR1 as SGHVS and CDR2 as FQNEAQ. CDR3 bases: TGTGCCAGCAGCCTGACTAGCCCGAGGATCTACGAGCAGTACTTC. It translates to CASSLTSPRIYEQYF.

This clone was seen a handful of times. The genes are TRBV6-4 and TRBJ2-6; D is uncertain. Germline V gene sequence: CDR1 MRHNA, CDR2 SNTAGT. CDR3 size: 15 residues. V lost 0 bases to trimming and J lost 0 bases, with 3 bases between them. The CDR3 region has the DNA TGTGCCAGCAGTGACTCTAGCTCTGGGGCCAACGTCCTGACTTTC. Its protein product is CASSDSSSGANVLTF.

The chain is built from TRBV30 and TRBJ1-1; D gene uncertain. The CDR3 sequence is 11 residues long. V was shortened by 0 bases and J by 8 bases, with 7 bases between the two germline ends. The V gene's germline CDR1 is GTSNPN and CDR2 SVGIG (reference sequence). The DNA of the CDR3 is TGTGCCTGGAGTGTGAGGCCAGAAGCTTTCTTT. This gives the protein CAWSVRPEAFF.

This clone is a singleton in its sample. The chain links TRBV20-1 to TRBJ2-7, with D unresolved. There are 11 residues in the CDR3. Germline CDR1 reads DFQATT; CDR2 reads SNEGSKA (reference sequence). The V end was cut by 8 bases, the J end by 4 bases, with 12 bases between. The CDR3 bases are TGCAGTATCAGAGGTGATTACGAGCAGTACTTC. Its translation: CSIRGDYEQYF.

This clone has more than one count but fewer than ten. The chain uses TRBV6-7 and TRBJ1-2; D is unclear. TRBV6-7 is marked as an open reading frame, function uncertain. The CDR3 covers 15 residues. V was clipped by 7 bases and J by 5 bases, with 20 bases between them. The CDR3 loop is CASTTSGEGLYGYTF. Here the CDR3 DNA reads TGTGCCAGCACCACATCCGGGGAAGGACTATATGGCTACACCTTC.

V is TRBV9 and J is TRBJ1-2; TRBD1 is a possible D gene (5 bases). Germline CDR1 reads SGDLS; CDR2 reads YYNGEE. The V and J ends lost 0 bases and 6 bases respectively, with 15 bases between them. CDR3 length equals 15 residues. The CDR3 DNA reads TGTGCCAGCAGCGTAGAGGGGAGGGCTCGGGATGGCTACACCTTC. It encodes CASSVEGRARDGYTF.

This chain joins TRBV19 and TRBJ2-7, with D possibly TRBD1 on 6 matching bases. V shed 4 bases and J shed 5 bases, with 18 bases lying between them. CDR3 length equals 15 residues. Germline V CDR1 and CDR2: LNHDA, SQIVND (reference sequence). CDR3 DNA: TGTGCCAGTAGTACCGACTTATCACAGGGAAACGAGCAGTACTTC. The encoded protein is CASSTDLSQGNEQYF.

A single count supports this clone. V and J are TRBV19 and TRBJ2-5; D is unclear. The J call may be mistaken, given a closer DNA end match to TRBJ2-7. The CDR3 consists of 15 residues. Germline V CDR1 and CDR2: LNHDA, SQIVND (reference sequence). The CDR3 coding sequence is TGTGCCAGTAGCATTACCCCAGGTGGATCCTACGAGCAGTACTTC. Translated, it gives CASSITPGGSYEQYF.

The table lists this clone with a few counts. The chain uses TRBV7-9 and TRBJ2-1; possibly TRBD1 for D (6 bases). This CDR3 region has 14 residues. The ends were cut back, 4 bases at V and 5 bases at J, with 12 bases in the middle. Germline lookup yields CDR1 SEHNR and CDR2 FQNEAQ (reference sequence). The CDR3 spells CASSSGDGDNEQFF. In DNA, the CDR3 is TGTGCCAGCAGCTCAGGGGACGGTGACAATGAGCAGTTCTTC.

V usage is TRBV7-9 and J usage is TRBJ2-7; possible D gene TRBD2, 5 bases. CDR1 SEHNR and CDR2 FQNEAQ come from the germline V gene (reference sequence). The CDR3 length is 13 residues. The ends were cut back, 5 bases at V and 0 bases at J, with 8 bases in the middle. The CDR3 DNA sequence: TGTGCCAGCAGCCCGGAGGCCTCCTACGAGCAGTACTTC. The encoded protein is CASSPEASYEQYF.

DNA for the CDR3: TGCGCCAGCAGCCCCGGGCTAAGCACTAGAGAGCAGTACTTC. Translation: CASSPGLSTREQYF. The rearrangement joins TRBV5-1 to TRBJ2-7; possibly TRBD2 for D (5 bases). The CDR3 contains 14 residues. The ends were cut back, 4 bases at V and 7 bases at J, with 18 bases in the middle. Germline loops: CDR1 SGHRS, CDR2 YFSETQ.

The J gene is TRBJ1-5, the V gene TRBV27; D is unclear. Looked up from germline, CDR1 is MNHEY and CDR2 is SMNVEV (reference sequence). Trimming cost V 3 bases and J 4 bases, with 4 bases left between them. The CDR3 has 12 amino acids. The CDR3 spells CASSFGNQPQHF. In nucleotides, the CDR3 is TGTGCCAGCAGTTTCGGGAATCAGCCCCAGCATTTT.

This chain connects TRBV4-2 to TRBJ1-5; 7 nucleotides align to TRBD1. Unmatched junction bases numbered 10, after V lost 8 bases and J lost 6 bases. This CDR3 is built from 14 residues. Germline assignment: CDR1 LGHNA and CDR2 YNFKEQ. The DNA of the CDR3 is TGTGCCAGCCGCAGGGGGGAAAGCGGTCAGCCCCAGCATTTT. It encodes CASRRGESGQPQHF.

V is TRBV19 and J is TRBJ2-7; 8 positions agree with TRBD2. Per germline, CDR1 LNHDA and CDR2 SQIVND (reference sequence). The CDR3 loop spans 15 amino acids. The ends lost 3 bases at V and 2 bases at J; junction bases unmatched: 6. CDR3 bases: TGTGCCAGTAGTATGGGTAGCGGGAAGACCTACGAGCAGTACTTC. Translation: CASSMGSGKTYEQYF.

This chain joins TRBV27 and TRBJ1-1, with D unresolved. The V end was cut by 0 bases, the J end by 2 bases, with 10 bases between. The CDR3 length is 15 residues. From germline, CDR1 is MNHEY and CDR2 SMNVEV (reference sequence). The CDR3: CASSLSKRLNTEAFF. For the CDR3, the DNA is TGTGCCAGCAGTTTATCGAAGCGGCTAAACACTGAAGCTTTCTTT.

The J gene is TRBJ1-3, the V gene TRBV9; no definite D call. Trimming took 4 bases from V and 0 from J, leaving 14 bases between them. The CDR3 extends over 16 amino acids. Germline V gene data show CDR1 as SGDLS and CDR2 as YYNGEE. CDR3 DNA sequence: TGTGCCAGCAGCCCGTTCTTAAGTAGCTCTGGAAACACCATATATTTT. Its translation: CASSPFLSSSGNTIYF.